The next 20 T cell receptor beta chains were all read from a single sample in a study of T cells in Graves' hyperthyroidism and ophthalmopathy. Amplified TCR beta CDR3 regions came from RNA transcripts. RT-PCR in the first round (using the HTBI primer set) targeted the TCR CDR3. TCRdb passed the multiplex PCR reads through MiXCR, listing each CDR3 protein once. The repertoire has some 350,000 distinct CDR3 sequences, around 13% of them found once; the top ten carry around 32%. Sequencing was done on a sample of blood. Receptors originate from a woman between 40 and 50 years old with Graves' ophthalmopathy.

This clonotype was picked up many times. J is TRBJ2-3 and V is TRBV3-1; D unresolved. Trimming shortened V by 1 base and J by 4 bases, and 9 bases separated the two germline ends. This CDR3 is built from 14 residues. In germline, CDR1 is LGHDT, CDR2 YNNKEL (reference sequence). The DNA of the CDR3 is TGTGCCAGCAGCCAAGGTGACCTAGCAGATACGCAGTATTTT. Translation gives CASSQGDLADTQYF.

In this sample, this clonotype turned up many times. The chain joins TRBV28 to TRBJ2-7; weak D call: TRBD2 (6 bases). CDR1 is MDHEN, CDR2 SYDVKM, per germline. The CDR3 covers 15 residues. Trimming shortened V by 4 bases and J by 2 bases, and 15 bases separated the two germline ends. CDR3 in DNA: TGTGCCAGCAGTTCCTCCCTGGGGAGGACCTACGAGCAGTACTTC. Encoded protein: CASSSSLGRTYEQYF.

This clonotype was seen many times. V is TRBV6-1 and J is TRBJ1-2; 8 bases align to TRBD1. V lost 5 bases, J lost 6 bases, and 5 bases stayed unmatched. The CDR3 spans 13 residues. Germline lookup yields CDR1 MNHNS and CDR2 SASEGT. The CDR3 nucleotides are TGTGCCAGCAGTCCGGACAGGGCTCATGGCTACACCTTC. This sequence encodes CASSPDRAHGYTF.

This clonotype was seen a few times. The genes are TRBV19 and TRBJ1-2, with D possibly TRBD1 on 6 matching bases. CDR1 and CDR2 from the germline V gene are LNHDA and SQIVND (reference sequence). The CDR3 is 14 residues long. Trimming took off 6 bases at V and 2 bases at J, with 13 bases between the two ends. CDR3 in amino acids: CASSAGEFNYGYTF. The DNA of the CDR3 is TGTGCCAGTAGCGCAGGGGAATTCAACTATGGCTACACCTTC.

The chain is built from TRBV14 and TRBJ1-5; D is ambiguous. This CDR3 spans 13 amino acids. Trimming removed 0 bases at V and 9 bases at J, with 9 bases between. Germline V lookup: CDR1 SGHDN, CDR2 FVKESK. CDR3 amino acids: CASSQEMGRPQHF. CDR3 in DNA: TGTGCCAGCAGCCAAGAAATGGGGAGGCCCCAGCATTTT.

The CDR3: CASSPPKEARSVAYEQYF. CDR3 DNA: TGCGCCAGCAGCCCGCCGAAAGAAGCTAGGTCAGTGGCCTACGAGCAGTACTTC. The chain recombines TRBV5-1 with TRBJ2-7; no clear D. This CDR3 region has 18 residues. Trimming stripped 4 bases from V and 2 bases from J, with 25 bases between. CDR1 and CDR2 from the germline V gene are SGHRS and YFSETQ.

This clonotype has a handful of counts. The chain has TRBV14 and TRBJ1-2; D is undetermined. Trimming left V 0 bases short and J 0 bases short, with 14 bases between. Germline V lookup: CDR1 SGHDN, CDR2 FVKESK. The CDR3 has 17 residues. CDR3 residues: CASSQDLGMIPNYGYTF. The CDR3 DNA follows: TGTGCCAGCAGCCAAGATTTAGGAATGATTCCTAACTATGGCTACACCTTC.

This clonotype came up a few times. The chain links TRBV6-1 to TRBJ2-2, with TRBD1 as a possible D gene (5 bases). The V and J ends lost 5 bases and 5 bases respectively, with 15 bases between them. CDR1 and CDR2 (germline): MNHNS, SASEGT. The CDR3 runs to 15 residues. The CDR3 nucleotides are TGTGCCAGCAGTAGCTTCACCCCAGGGACCGGGGAGCTGTTTTTT. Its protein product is CASSSFTPGTGELFF.

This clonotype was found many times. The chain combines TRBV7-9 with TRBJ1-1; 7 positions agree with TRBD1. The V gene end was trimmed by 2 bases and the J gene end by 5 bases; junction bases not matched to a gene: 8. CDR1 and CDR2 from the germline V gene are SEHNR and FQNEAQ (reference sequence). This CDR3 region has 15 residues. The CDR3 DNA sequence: TGTGCCAGCAGCTTAATCGTACAGGGGAAAACTGAAGCTTTCTTT. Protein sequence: CASSLIVQGKTEAFF.

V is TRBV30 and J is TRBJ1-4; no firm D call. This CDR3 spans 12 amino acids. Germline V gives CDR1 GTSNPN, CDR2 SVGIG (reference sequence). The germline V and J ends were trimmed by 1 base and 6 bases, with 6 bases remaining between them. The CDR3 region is CAWSGGDEKLFF. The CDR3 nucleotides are TGTGCCTGGAGTGGAGGCGATGAAAAACTGTTTTTT.

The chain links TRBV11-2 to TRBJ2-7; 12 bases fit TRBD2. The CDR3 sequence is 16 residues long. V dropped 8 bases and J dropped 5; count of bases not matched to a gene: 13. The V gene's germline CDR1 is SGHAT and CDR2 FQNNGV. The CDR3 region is CASSPFLTSGGNEQYF. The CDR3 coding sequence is TGTGCCAGCTCCCCGTTTTTGACTAGCGGGGGCAACGAGCAGTACTTC.

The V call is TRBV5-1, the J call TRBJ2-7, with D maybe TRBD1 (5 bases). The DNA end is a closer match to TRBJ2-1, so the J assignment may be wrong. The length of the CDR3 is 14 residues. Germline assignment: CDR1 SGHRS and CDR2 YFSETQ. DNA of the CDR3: TGCGCCAGCAGCGCACGACAGAGCTCCTACGAGCAGTTCTTC. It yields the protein CASSARQSSYEQFF.

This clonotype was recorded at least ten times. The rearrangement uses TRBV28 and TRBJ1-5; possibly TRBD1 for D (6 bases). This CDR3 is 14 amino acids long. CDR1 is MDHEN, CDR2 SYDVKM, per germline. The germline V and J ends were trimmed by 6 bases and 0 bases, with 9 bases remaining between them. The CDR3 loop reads CASRGDISNQPQHF. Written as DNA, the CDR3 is TGTGCCAGCAGAGGGGACATTAGCAATCAGCCCCAGCATTTT.

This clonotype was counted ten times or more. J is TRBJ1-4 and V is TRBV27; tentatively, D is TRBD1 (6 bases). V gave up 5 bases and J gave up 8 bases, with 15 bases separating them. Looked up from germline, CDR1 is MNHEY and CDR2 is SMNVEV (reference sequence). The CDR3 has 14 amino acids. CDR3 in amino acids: CASSLGQQGEKLFF. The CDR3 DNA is TGTGCCAGCAGTCTAGGACAACAGGGCGAAAAACTGTTTTTT.

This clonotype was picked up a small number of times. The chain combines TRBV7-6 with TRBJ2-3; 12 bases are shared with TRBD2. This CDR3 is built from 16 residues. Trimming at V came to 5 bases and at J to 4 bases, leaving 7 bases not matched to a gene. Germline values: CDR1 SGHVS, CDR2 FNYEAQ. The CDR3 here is CASSLRTSGVADTQYF. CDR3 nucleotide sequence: TGTGCCAGCAGCCTCCGGACTAGCGGGGTCGCAGATACGCAGTATTTT.

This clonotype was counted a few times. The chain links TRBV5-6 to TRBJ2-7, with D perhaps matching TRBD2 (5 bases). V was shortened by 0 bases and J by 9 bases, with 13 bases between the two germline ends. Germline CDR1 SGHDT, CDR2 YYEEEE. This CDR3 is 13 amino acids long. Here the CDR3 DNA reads TGTGCCAGCAGCTTGGTGCCGGTTGAGGGGCAGTACTTC. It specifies CASSLVPVEGQYF.

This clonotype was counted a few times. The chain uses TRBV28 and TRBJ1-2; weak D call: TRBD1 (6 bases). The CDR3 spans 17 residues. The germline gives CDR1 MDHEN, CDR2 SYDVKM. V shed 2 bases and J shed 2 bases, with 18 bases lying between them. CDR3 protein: CASSLPPLNRENYGYTF. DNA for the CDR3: TGTGCCAGCAGTTTACCCCCACTGAACAGGGAAAACTATGGCTACACCTTC.

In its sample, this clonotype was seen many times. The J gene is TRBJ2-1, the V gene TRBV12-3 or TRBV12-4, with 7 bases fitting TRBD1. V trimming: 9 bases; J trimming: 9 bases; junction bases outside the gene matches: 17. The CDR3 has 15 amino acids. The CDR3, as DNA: TGTGCCAGAACGCCGCTCAGGGGGTATAAAGGTGAGCAGTTCTTC. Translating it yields CARTPLRGYKGEQFF.

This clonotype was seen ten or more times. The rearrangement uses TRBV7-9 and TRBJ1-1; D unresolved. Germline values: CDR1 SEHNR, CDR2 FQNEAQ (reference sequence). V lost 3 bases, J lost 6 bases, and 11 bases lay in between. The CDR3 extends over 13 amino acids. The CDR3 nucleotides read TGTGCCAGCAGCTTTATCCAGAGCCCTGAAGCTTTCTTT. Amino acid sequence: CASSFIQSPEAFF.

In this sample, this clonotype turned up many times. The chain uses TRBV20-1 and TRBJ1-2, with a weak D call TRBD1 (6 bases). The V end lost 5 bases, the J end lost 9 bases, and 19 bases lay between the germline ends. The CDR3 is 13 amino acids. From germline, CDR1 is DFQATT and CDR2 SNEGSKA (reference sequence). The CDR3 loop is CSARLQGIWSYTF. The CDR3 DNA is TGCAGTGCTCGGTTACAGGGTATCTGGAGCTACACCTTC.